Sequencing of this TCR beta chain was carried out in a study of blood T cells in healthy people across ages. Study-level results: Estimates based on one million T cells were treated as lower bounds.

As concerns this clonotype: Its specificity is unknown.

The use of a sample-barcoded 5' primer and a J-beta primer mix characterized a second PCR of roughly 6 to 11 cycles. MiXCR, applied by TCRdb to the 5' RACE reads, yields one record per CDR3 protein. The sample shows about 670,000 distinct CDR3 sequences, approximately 40% of them seen only once. The TCR originated in a man at least 80 years old in good health. What was sequenced was blood.

The CDR3, as DNA: TGTGCCAGCAGTCCGGACAGGTTGGACATTCAGTACTTC. Protein product: CASSPDRLDIQYF. The J gene is TRBJ2-4, the V gene TRBV6-5; 7 bases line up with TRBD1. V gave up 5 bases and J gave up 8 bases; unmatched junction bases: 6. This CDR3 is built from 13 residues. Germline CDR1 and CDR2: MNHEY and SVGAGI.